These 26 T cell receptor beta chains were sequenced from one sample in a study of T cells in Graves' hyperthyroidism and ophthalmopathy. Researchers took RNA transcripts and amplified the TCR beta CDR3 regions from them. In the first-round RT-PCR of the TCR CDR3, the HTBI primer set was used. TCRdb used MiXCR to reprocess the multiplex PCR reads, holding one entry per CDR3 protein. This table has hundreds of thousands of distinct CDR3 sequences, 13% to 15% appearing once. The sample taken for sequencing was blood. Source of these receptors: a young woman with Graves' hyperthyroidism.

This rearrangement joins TRBV4-3 to TRBJ2-7; 7 positions match TRBD1. Trimming cost V 4 bases and J 3 bases; bases outside gene matches: 9. CDR3 length: 15 residues. Per germline, CDR1 LGHNA and CDR2 YSLEER. The DNA of the CDR3 is TGCGCCAGCAGCCCGAGAGAGGGGACAGTCTACGAGCAGTACTTC. Its protein is CASSPREGTVYEQYF.

This clonotype was detected many times. The J gene is TRBJ1-1, the V gene TRBV18, with a weak D call TRBD1 (6 bases). V was cut by 4 bases and J by 4 bases, with 19 bases left in between. The CDR3 is made up of 16 amino acids. Germline loops: CDR1 KGHSH, CDR2 LQKENI. The CDR3 is CASSLGQTKMGTEAFF. In DNA form, the CDR3 reads TGTGCCAGCTCACTCGGACAGACAAAAATGGGCACTGAAGCTTTCTTT.

This clonotype was picked up a small number of times. J is TRBJ2-5 and V is TRBV4-1; perhaps TRBD2 as D (6 bases). The CDR3 sequence is 14 residues long. The V end was cut by 4 bases, the J end by 4 bases, with 13 bases between. The germline V gene encodes CDR1 MGHRA and CDR2 YSYEKL. The CDR3 DNA reads as TGCGCCAGCAGCCCCGGTGCGGGGCCAGAGACCCAGTACTTC. Translated: CASSPGAGPETQYF.

This clonotype turned up a few times. The chain carries TRBV19 and TRBJ1-1; possibly TRBD1 for D (6 bases). The CDR3 consists of 15 residues. With 0 bases removed from V and 3 bases from J, the gap between germline ends came to 11 bases. From germline, CDR1 is LNHDA and CDR2 SQIVND (reference sequence). The CDR3 sequence: CASSIERGRDTEAFF. In DNA, the CDR3 is TGTGCCAGTAGTATAGAGAGGGGGAGAGACACTGAAGCTTTCTTT.

The chain combines TRBV11-2 with TRBJ1-1; D ambiguous. From germline, CDR1 is SGHAT and CDR2 FQNNGV. The V gene lost 5 bases and the J gene lost 6 bases, with 7 bases spanning the gap. There are 11 residues in the CDR3. The CDR3 spells CASSAAAEAFF. The CDR3 DNA sequence: TGTGCCAGCAGCGCGGCTGCTGAAGCTTTCTTT.

V is TRBV7-8 and J is TRBJ2-1; 11 bases match TRBD2. V lost 1 base to trimming and J lost 5 bases; unmatched junction nucleotides: 7. This CDR3 is built from 17 residues. The germline V gene has CDR1 SGHVS and CDR2 FQNEAQ. CDR3 bases: TGTGCCAGCAGCTTAGAGGCTAGCGGGAGGCCCGACAATGAGCAGTTCTTC. This gives the protein CASSLEASGRPDNEQFF.

This clonotype was seen more than once but under ten times. The chain uses TRBV29-1 and TRBJ1-1; D possibly corresponds to TRBD1 (5 bases). V lost 7 bases and J lost 3, with 15 bases in between. CDR1 is SQVTM, CDR2 ANQGSEA, per germline. CDR3 size: 13 residues. The CDR3 DNA sequence: TGCAGCGCCGGGGACGGAATCTACACTGAAGCTTTCTTT. Encoded protein: CSAGDGIYTEAFF.

This clonotype has a count of ten or more. This chain connects TRBV20-1 to TRBJ2-5; 8 nucleotides agree with TRBD2. The CDR3 contains 12 residues. Germline V gene sequence: CDR1 DFQATT, CDR2 SNEGSKA (reference sequence). Trimming cost V 4 bases and J 2 bases; bases outside gene matches: 0. CDR3 in amino acids: CSATSGQETQYF. CDR3 DNA: TGCAGTGCTACTAGCGGGCAAGAGACCCAGTACTTC.

This clonotype was detected ten times or more. The chain combines TRBV7-2 with TRBJ1-5; D may be TRBD1 (6 bases). With 3 bases removed from V and 2 bases from J, the gap between germline ends came to 14 bases. Germline-derived CDR1 and CDR2 are SGHTA and FQGNSA. This CDR3 spans 16 amino acids. DNA for the CDR3: TGTGCCAGCAGCTTGGGTGACAGGTTGGGCAATCAGCCCCAGCATTTT. Its translation is CASSLGDRLGNQPQHF.

This clonotype was seen repeatedly, ten times or more. The J gene is TRBJ2-3, the V gene TRBV11-2, with TRBD2 matching over 9 bases. J was trimmed by 0 bases and V by 3 bases; bases with no gene match: 10. In germline, CDR1 is SGHAT, CDR2 FQNNGV. This CDR3 is built from 18 residues. CDR3 in DNA: TGTGCCAGCAGCTTCTTGGCGGGAGGGCCTCGTAGCACAGATACGCAGTATTTT. Translation gives CASSFLAGGPRSTDTQYF.

There are many counts of this clonotype. The gene calls are TRBV28 and TRBJ2-1; TRBD1 matches 8 bases. Germline V CDR1 and CDR2: MDHEN, SYDVKM. CDR3 size: 15 residues. V lost 6 bases, J lost 3 bases, and 7 bases stayed unmatched. CDR3 in DNA: TGTGCCAGCAGCAAGGGGACAGGCCTCTACAATGAGCAGTTCTTC. Its protein is CASSKGTGLYNEQFF.

This rearrangement joins TRBV6-4 to TRBJ1-6; D gene unclear. The CDR3 spans 13 residues. Germline CDR1 and CDR2: MRHNA and SNTAGT. V was trimmed by 2 bases and J by 4 bases, leaving 3 bases between them. The CDR3 DNA reads TGTGCCAGCAGTGACGGGTATAATTCACCCCTCCACTTT. Amino acids: CASSDGYNSPLHF.

V gene TRBV28 combines with J gene TRBJ1-5, with a tentative D call TRBD1 (6 bases). V lost 4 bases and J lost 5, with 18 bases in between. The CDR3 has 16 amino acids. Germline-derived CDR1 and CDR2 are MDHEN and SYDVKM. CDR3 amino acids: CASSSKPGHDYQPQHF. The CDR3 DNA follows: TGTGCCAGCAGTTCAAAACCGGGACATGACTATCAGCCCCAGCATTTT.

The chain has TRBV11-2 and TRBJ2-4, with 7 bases fitting TRBD2. The CDR3 is 15 residues long. Germline CDR1 is SGHAT and CDR2 is FQNNGV. V was clipped by 6 bases and J by 3 bases; unmatched bases: 8. The DNA of the CDR3 is TGTGCCAGCAGGAACCCGGGGGGAGGCAAAAACATTCAGTACTTC. It yields the protein CASRNPGGGKNIQYF.

This rearrangement joins TRBV7-8 to TRBJ2-3; D possibly corresponds to TRBD1 (6 bases). V gave up 3 bases and J gave up 6 bases, with 13 bases separating them. This CDR3 comprises 14 residues. Germline V gene data show CDR1 as SGHVS and CDR2 as FQNEAQ. The CDR3 sequence: CASSFEGTFDTQYF. As DNA, the CDR3 is TGTGCCAGCAGCTTCGAGGGGACATTTGATACGCAGTATTTT.

As to this clonotype: A much larger clone differs from this one at a single base, so this may be a read error. This CDR3 is CSVGADPYEQYF. DNA of the CDR3: TGCAGCGTTGGAGCCGACCCCTACGAGCAGTACTTC. The chain carries TRBV29-1 and TRBJ2-7; no firm D call. The CDR3 contains 12 residues. The ends were cut back, 4 bases at V and 2 bases at J, with 9 bases in the middle. Germline V gene sequence: CDR1 SQVTM, CDR2 ANQGSEA.

The chain has TRBV15 and TRBJ2-5; the D call may be TRBD1 or TRBD2 (5 bases each). The CDR3 extends over 14 amino acids. Germline V CDR1 and CDR2: LNHNV, YYDKDF (reference sequence). V was pared by 1 base and J by 4 bases, with 10 bases between. CDR3 in DNA: TGTGCCACCAGCAGAGTGCAGGGAGTAGAGACCCAGTACTTC. This gives the protein CATSRVQGVETQYF.

This clonotype was counted at least ten times. The rearrangement links TRBV4-1 to TRBJ2-7; 8 bases map to TRBD2. This CDR3 has 19 amino acids. The J segment lost 4 bases and the V segment lost 0 bases, leaving 17 bases of the junction unmatched. Germline-derived CDR1 and CDR2 are MGHRA and YSYEKL. This CDR3 is CASSQDYLDWSEREYEQYF. The CDR3 DNA sequence: TGCGCCAGCAGCCAAGATTATTTGGATTGGAGCGAGCGGGAGTACGAGCAGTACTTC.

There are a few counts of this clonotype. The chain couples TRBV9 to TRBJ2-7; D is uncertain. This CDR3 is built from 14 residues. Between the trimmed V and J ends, which lost 3 bases and 0 bases, there was a span of 10 bases. Germline-derived CDR1 and CDR2 are SGDLS and YYNGEE. The CDR3 DNA sequence: TGTGCCAGCAGCGCAGAACTTAGCTCCTACGAGCAGTACTTC. This translates into CASSAELSSYEQYF.

This clonotype has ten or more counts. The chain has TRBV7-3 and TRBJ2-3; 7 bases align to TRBD1. Germline CDR1 and CDR2: SGHTA and FQGTGA. The CDR3 runs 16 residues. J lost 1 base, V lost 4 bases, and 8 bases had no gene match. The CDR3 loop reads CASSSARQGGTDTQYF. CDR3 DNA sequence: TGTGCCAGCAGCTCCGCCAGACAGGGTGGCACAGATACGCAGTATTTT. Variable domain in full (rest from reference TRBV7-3 and TRBJ2-3): GAGVSQTPSNKVTEKGKYVELRCDPISGHTALYWYRQSLGQGPEFLIYFQGTGAADDSGLPNDRFFAVRPEGSVSTLKIQRTERGDSAVYLCASSSARQGGTDTQYFGPGTRLTVL.

The genes are TRBV18 and TRBJ1-2; 9 positions match TRBD1. The V gene's germline CDR1 is KGHSH and CDR2 LQKENI. The junction had 5 bases not matched to a gene; V was cut back by 0 bases and J by 6 bases. The CDR3 runs 15 residues. CDR3 loop: CASSPPGQGSHGYTF. The CDR3 nucleotides are TGTGCCAGCTCACCACCGGGACAGGGATCTCATGGCTACACCTTC.

The table lists this clonotype with a few counts. The J gene is TRBJ2-5, the V gene TRBV10-3; D may be TRBD2 (6 bases). Germline V gene sequence: CDR1 ENHRY, CDR2 SYGVKD. CDR3 length: 16 residues. V was clipped by 2 bases and J by 4 bases, with 17 bases between them. Here the CDR3 DNA reads TGTGCCATCAGTGAGCCAGACTCATACGGGGGAGAGACCCAGTACTTC. This sequence encodes CAISEPDSYGGETQYF.

This clonotype was seen once. V usage is TRBV6-1 and J usage is TRBJ2-2; 8 bases align to TRBD1. From germline, CDR1 is MNHNS and CDR2 SASEGT. CDR3 length equals 15 residues. The V segment lost 6 bases and the J segment 5 bases; nucleotides outside the gene matches: 8. Here the CDR3 reads CASSPRTGSTGELFF. For the CDR3, the DNA is TGTGCCAGCAGCCCTAGGACAGGGTCGACCGGGGAGCTGTTTTTT.

This clonotype was seen ten or more times. This sequence joins TRBV11-2 and TRBJ2-7, with D unclear. This CDR3 has 14 residues. Germline CDR1 SGHAT, CDR2 FQNNGV. Trimming left V 1 base short and J 3 bases short, with 10 bases between. CDR3 region: CASSLGRLNYEQYF. CDR3 DNA: TGTGCCAGCAGCTTAGGACGGCTGAACTACGAGCAGTACTTC. Combining the CDR3 with reference TRBV11-2 and TRBJ2-7 gives the whole variable domain EAGVAQSPRYKIIEKRQSVAFWCNPISGHATLYWYQQILGQGPKLLIQFQNNGVVDDSQLPKDRFSAERLKGVDSTLKIQPAKLEDSAVYLCASSLGRLNYEQYFGPGTRLTVT.

This clonotype was observed at least ten times. The gene calls are TRBV12-3 or TRBV12-4 and TRBJ2-3; D uncertain. The CDR3 is made up of 17 amino acids. Trimming left V 5 bases short and J 0 bases short, with 18 bases between. The CDR3 nucleotides read TGTGCCAGCAGTCCCCCCCTCGATTTGGCTAGCACAGATACGCAGTATTTT. Protein sequence: CASSPPLDLASTDTQYF.

This chain uses TRBV20-1 with TRBJ2-7; possible D gene TRBD2, 5 bases. The CDR3 totals 11 residues. V was cut by 3 bases and J by 7 bases, with 10 bases left in between. The germline V gene encodes CDR1 DFQATT and CDR2 SNEGSKA (reference sequence). The CDR3 loop is CSASRPGEQYF. CDR3 bases: TGCAGTGCTAGCCGTCCGGGGGAGCAGTACTTC.